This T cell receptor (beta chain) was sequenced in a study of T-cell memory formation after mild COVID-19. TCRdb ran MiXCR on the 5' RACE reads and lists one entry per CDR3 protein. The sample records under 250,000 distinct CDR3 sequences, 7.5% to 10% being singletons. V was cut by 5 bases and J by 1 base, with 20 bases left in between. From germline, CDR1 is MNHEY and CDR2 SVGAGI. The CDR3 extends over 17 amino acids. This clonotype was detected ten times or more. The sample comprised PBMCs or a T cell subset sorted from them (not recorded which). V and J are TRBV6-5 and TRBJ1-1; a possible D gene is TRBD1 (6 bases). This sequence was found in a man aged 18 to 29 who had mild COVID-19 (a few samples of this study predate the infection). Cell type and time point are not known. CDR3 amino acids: CASSNSRPDSWNTEAFF. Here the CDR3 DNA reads TGTGCCAGCAGTAACAGCCGACCGGACAGCTGGAACACTGAAGCTTTCTTT.